These 16 T cell receptor beta chains were sequenced from one sample in a study of T cells in Graves' hyperthyroidism and ophthalmopathy. TCR beta CDR3 regions were amplified from RNA transcripts. The HTBI set primed first-round TCR CDR3 RT-PCR. TCRdb fed the multiplex PCR reads into MiXCR, producing one record per CDR3 protein. The table has 750,000 to 950,000 distinct CDR3 sequences, more than 30% seen once. Sequenced sample: blood. The receptors here all came from a man aged 18 to 29 with Graves' hyperthyroidism.

This clonotype turned up a few times. The chain uses TRBV6-6 and TRBJ1-4; D is perhaps TRBD1 (5 bases). V lost 5 bases and J lost 0, with 16 bases in between. Per the germline V gene, CDR1 is MNHNY and CDR2 is SVGAGI (reference sequence). The CDR3 spans 17 residues. The CDR3 coding sequence is TGTGCCAGCAGTACATCCGGGACGGACGCAACTAATGAAAAACTGTTTTTT. As protein: CASSTSGTDATNEKLFF.

This clonotype has more than one count but fewer than ten. This rearrangement joins TRBV6-4 to TRBJ1-2; 10 bases agree with TRBD1. Germline V gene lookup returns CDR1 MRHNA and CDR2 SNTAGT. The trim removed 2 bases at V and 9 bases at J, leaving 9 bases unmatched. The CDR3 extends over 15 amino acids. This chain's CDR3 is CASSDPRDRGVCYTF. DNA of the CDR3: TGTGCCAGCAGTGACCCCCGGGACAGGGGTGTATGCTACACCTTC.

This rearrangement joins TRBV12-3 or TRBV12-4 to TRBJ1-1; D is uncertain. Deletions cut 6 bases from V and 5 bases from J, with 13 bases between. This CDR3 has 13 residues. Here the CDR3 reads CASSLGSPTEAFF. The CDR3 DNA reads TGTGCCAGCAGCCTAGGGAGCCCGACTGAAGCTTTCTTT.

This clonotype has a handful of counts. The chain employs TRBV7-8 and TRBJ2-7; D unclear. Deletions cut 1 base from V and 3 bases from J, with 10 bases between. Germline CDR1 SGHVS, CDR2 FQNEAQ. This CDR3 region has 14 residues. The CDR3 reads CASSLVESVYEQYF. The CDR3, as DNA: TGTGCCAGCAGCTTAGTTGAGAGCGTCTACGAGCAGTACTTC.

This clonotype was found many times. The V gene is TRBV12-3 or TRBV12-4, the J gene TRBJ1-5; D possibly corresponds to TRBD1 (5 bases). The CDR3 length is 14 residues. Trimming stripped 7 bases from V and 5 bases from J, with 15 bases between. The CDR3 is CASNSPGTDQPQHF. As DNA, the CDR3 is TGTGCCAGCAATTCACCAGGGACCGATCAGCCCCAGCATTTT.

V and J are TRBV4-1 and TRBJ1-5; D perhaps matches TRBD1 (5 bases). The CDR3 sequence is 14 residues long. Germline assignment: CDR1 MGHRA and CDR2 YSYEKL. V lost 6 bases and J lost 4, with 13 bases in between. CDR3 in amino acids: CASSSQGWNQPQHF. For the CDR3, the DNA is TGCGCCAGCAGTTCGCAGGGTTGGAATCAGCCCCAGCATTTT.

V gene TRBV2 combines with J gene TRBJ1-2; 7 nucleotides agree with TRBD1. Per the germline V gene, CDR1 is SNHLY and CDR2 is FYNNEI. The junction had 7 bases not matched to a gene; V was cut back by 7 bases and J by 2 bases. This CDR3 is built from 14 residues. The CDR3: CASNGQVSNYGYTF. DNA for the CDR3: TGTGCCAGCAACGGACAGGTCTCAAACTATGGCTACACCTTC.

This clonotype was counted a few times. The gene calls are TRBV5-1 and TRBJ2-7; D may be TRBD1 (6 bases). The CDR3 runs 14 residues. From germline, CDR1 is SGHRS and CDR2 YFSETQ. Between the trimmed V and J ends, which lost 5 bases and 2 bases, there was a span of 14 bases. For the CDR3, the DNA is TGCGCCAGCAGACCAACAGGGATCGCCTACGAGCAGTACTTC. It specifies CASRPTGIAYEQYF.

The chain links TRBV6-1 to TRBJ2-2; 9 bases match TRBD2. The CDR3 length is 16 residues. Trimming at V came to 1 base and at J to 7 bases, leaving 7 bases not matched to a gene. Germline-derived CDR1 and CDR2 are MNHNS and SASEGT. The CDR3 coding sequence is TGTGCCAGCAGTGAAGTAGTAATAGCGGGAGTCGGGGAGCTGTTTTTT. Its translation is CASSEVVIAGVGELFF.

About this clonotype: A much larger clone differs by one base, so this may be a read error. The V call is TRBV7-9, the J call TRBJ1-2; TRBD1 matches at 7 bases. CDR3 size: 14 residues. Germline lookup yields CDR1 SEHNR and CDR2 FQNEAQ (reference sequence). Here the CDR3 DNA reads TGTGTCAGCAGCTTCTGGGACAGTCAAAGTGGCTACACCTTC. It yields the protein CVSSFWDSQSGYTF.

This clonotype occurred a few times. CDR3 sequence reads: CASSLERGNEKLFF. CDR3 sequence (DNA): TGCGCCAGCAGCTTGGAGAGGGGGAATGAAAAACTGTTTTTT. The gene calls are TRBV5-1 and TRBJ1-4; a possible D gene is TRBD1 (6 bases). Trimming took off 0 bases at V and 5 bases at J, with 8 bases between the two ends. Germline CDR1 SGHRS, CDR2 YFSETQ. The CDR3 spans 14 residues.

V is TRBV9 and J is TRBJ2-2, with TRBD1 matching over 7 bases. From germline, CDR1 is SGDLS and CDR2 YYNGEE. There are 16 residues in the CDR3. V lost 3 bases, J lost 5 bases, and 10 bases stayed unmatched. The CDR3 spells CASSARTGSGTGELFF. The DNA of the CDR3 is TGTGCCAGCAGCGCCCGGACAGGTTCGGGAACCGGGGAGCTGTTTTTT.

In the case of this clonotype: A much larger clone is a single base away; this may be a read error. This chain joins TRBV5-5 and TRBJ1-4; D remains unclear. V lost 5 bases, J lost 4 bases, and 12 bases lay in between. The germline gives CDR1 SGHKS, CDR2 YYEKEE (reference sequence). The CDR3 consists of 14 residues. CDR3 loop: CASRRRVNNEKLFF. The CDR3 bases are TGTGCCAGCAGAAGACGGGTAAATAATGAAAAACTGTTTTTT.

This clonotype showed up many times. The rearrangement joins TRBV7-3 to TRBJ1-5, with TRBD1 as a possible D gene (5 bases). Trimming cost V 0 bases and J 7 bases, with 13 bases left between them. The CDR3 spans 15 residues. Looked up from germline, CDR1 is SGHTA and CDR2 is FQGTGA. The CDR3 here is CASSLTGGTGQPQHF. CDR3 sequence (DNA): TGTGCCAGCAGCTTAACGGGGGGAACCGGGCAGCCCCAGCATTTT.

This clonotype showed up many times. CDR3 protein: CASRAPATEAFF. The CDR3 DNA is TGCGCCAGCAGGGCCCCGGCCACTGAAGCTTTCTTT. This chain uses TRBV10-2 with TRBJ1-1; no definite D call. The CDR3 is 12 residues long. The germline gives CDR1 WSHSY, CDR2 SAAADI. Trimming took off 6 bases at V and 4 bases at J, with 9 bases between the two ends.

The CDR3 loop is CSTVLVGANVLTF. For the CDR3, the DNA is TGCAGCACGGTCCTCGTAGGGGCCAACGTCCTGACTTTC. This rearrangement joins TRBV29-1 to TRBJ2-6, with unresolved D. With 8 bases removed from V and 4 bases from J, the gap between germline ends came to 12 bases. The CDR3 runs to 13 residues. Germline V CDR1 and CDR2: SQVTM, ANQGSEA.